This T cell receptor (beta chain) was identified in a study of T cells in Graves' hyperthyroidism and ophthalmopathy. Overall study findings and caveats: Onset of ophthalmopathy came a median approximately 6.5 months after the model predicted it.

Germline values: CDR1 MNHEY, CDR2 SMNVEV (reference sequence). V lost 4 bases and J lost 2; bases outside the gene matches: 5. The CDR3 is 17 residues long. Concerning this clonotype itself: Its antigen remains unknown.

It was RNA transcripts that yielded the amplified TCR beta CDR3 regions. The study used the HTBI primer set for a first-round RT-PCR of the TCR CDR3. TCRdb fed the multiplex PCR reads into MiXCR, producing one record per CDR3 protein. The profile shows hundreds of thousands of distinct CDR3 sequences, 20% of them singletons. Sequenced input: blood. The receptor's source is a man aged 35-49 years with Graves' ophthalmopathy. The chain employs TRBV27 and TRBJ2-2, with TRBD2 matching 12 bases. The CDR3 region is CASSSRLAGVNTGELFF. CDR3 DNA sequence: TGTGCCAGCAGTTCACGACTAGCGGGAGTAAACACCGGGGAGCTGTTTTTT.